This T cell receptor beta chain is drawn from a study of blood T cell repertoires in COVID-19. Study as a whole: Italy, Spain and the United States were the sources of the convalescent and acute COVID-19 samples. PBMCs, B-cell-depleted T cells, or T cells were the source of the cDNA or gDNA that made up the material.

This CDR3 is built from 14 residues. The ends were cut back, 1 base at V and 5 bases at J, with 12 bases in the middle. Germline V gene sequence: CDR1 KGHSH, CDR2 LQKENI. Authors' data handling: Reference gene primer amplification gave estimated nucleated cell counts. TCRdb's copy holds only in-frame clones and misses some; the assay was immunoSEQ multiplex PCR. V, J and clone size reflect that table, while D and trimming were determined from the DNA. The sample records about 34,000 clones, roughly 88% being singletons. The chain employs TRBV18 and TRBJ2-7, with D possibly matching TRBD1 (6 bases). Sequencing used peripheral blood. The sequence was collected from a man older than 75 with acute or convalescent COVID-19. In DNA, the CDR3 is TGTGCCAGCTCACCACGTAACAGGGCCAACGAGCAGTACTTC. It codes for CASSPRNRANEQYF.